These 32 T cell receptor beta chains came from one sample sequenced in a study of cytomegalovirus exposure and HLA in healthy donors. The study ran its PCR with 60 Vbeta and 13 Jbeta primers. Measured with immunoSEQ multiplex PCR; TCRdb has only the in-frame clones, and not every one. The sample gives approximately 110,000 clones, over 65% of which show up once; 5% to 6% is in the top ten. The material sequenced was PBMCs. The receptors originated from a young woman in good health and CMV-seropositive.

The rearrangement uses TRBV25-1 and TRBJ1-1; D gene ambiguous. The germline V gene has CDR1 MGHDK and CDR2 SYGVNS. The CDR3 covers 15 residues. V lost 4 bases and J lost 1, with 13 bases in between. CDR3 sequence: CASSAGLSQNTEAFF. Here the CDR3 DNA reads TGTGCCAGCAGTGCAGGACTCTCCCAGAACACTGAAGCTTTCTTT.

This clone was observed once. The genes are TRBV7-6 and TRBJ1-3; D gene unclear. The V end lost 5 bases, the J end lost 0 bases, and 11 bases lay between the germline ends. The CDR3 covers 15 residues. Germline CDR1 SGHVS, CDR2 FNYEAQ. The CDR3 here is CASSAWANSGNTIYF. CDR3 nucleotide sequence: TGTGCCAGCAGCGCCTGGGCGAACTCTGGAAACACCATATATTTT.

The V gene is TRBV9, the J gene TRBJ2-7, with D uncertain. This CDR3 has 13 amino acids. Trimming removed 0 bases from V and 1 base from J, with 5 bases in between. CDR1 and CDR2 (germline): SGDLS, YYNGEE. The CDR3 region has the DNA TGTGCCAGCAGCGTAGATCCATCCTACGAGCAGTACTTC. Its translation is CASSVDPSYEQYF.

This clone was counted ten times or more. J is TRBJ1-1 and V is TRBV7-8; D is uncertain. This CDR3 comprises 15 residues. Germline values: CDR1 SGHVS, CDR2 FQNEAQ. Trimming pared 5 bases from V and 7 bases from J, leaving 20 bases between. As DNA, the CDR3 is TGTGCCAGCAGCCTACGACTTGAGACGGGAAATGAAGCTTTCTTT. Encoded protein: CASSLRLETGNEAFF.

The chain combines TRBV19 with TRBJ2-1; 9 positions match TRBD2. This CDR3 spans 14 amino acids. J lost 9 bases, V lost 5 bases, and 8 bases had no gene match. Germline CDR1 is LNHDA and CDR2 is SQIVND (reference sequence). CDR3 amino acids: CASSPRAGGGEQFF. Here the CDR3 DNA reads TGTGCCAGTAGTCCGCGAGCGGGGGGTGGTGAGCAGTTCTTC.

This clone was observed a handful of times. This sequence joins TRBV30 and TRBJ2-6, with D perhaps matching TRBD1 (6 bases). Trimming took off 3 bases at V and 1 base at J, with 7 bases between the two ends. CDR1 is GTSNPN, CDR2 SVGIG, per germline (reference sequence). The CDR3 contains 14 residues. The chain's CDR3 is CAWSRGSGANVLTF. In DNA, the CDR3 is TGTGCCTGGAGCAGGGGTTCTGGGGCCAACGTCCTGACTTTC. The entire variable domain, with the rest obtained from reference TRBV30 and TRBJ2-6, is as follows: SQTIHQWPATLVQPVGSPLSLECTVEGTSNPNLYWYRQAAGRGLQLLFYSVGIGQISSEVPQNLSASRPQDRQFILSSKKLLLSDSGFYLCAWSRGSGANVLTFGAGSRLTVL.

This rearrangement joins TRBV27 to TRBJ2-2; possible D gene TRBD1, 6 bases. The ends were cut back, 3 bases at V and 7 bases at J, with 12 bases in the middle. Germline V gives CDR1 MNHEY, CDR2 SMNVEV (reference sequence). The CDR3 has 14 residues. The CDR3 nucleotides read TGTGCCAGCAGTTTGGCAGGGGCCCACGGGGAGCTGTTTTTT. It translates to CASSLAGAHGELFF.

The chain links TRBV27 to TRBJ2-1; 9 bases line up with TRBD2. The germline gives CDR1 MNHEY, CDR2 SMNVEV (reference sequence). The length of the CDR3 is 15 residues. V lost 4 bases to trimming and J lost 3 bases; unmatched junction nucleotides: 4. As DNA, the CDR3 is TGTGCCAGCAGTTCCCATAGCGGGAGCTACAATGAGCAGTTCTTC. Translation: CASSSHSGSYNEQFF.

This chain joins TRBV27 and TRBJ2-1; TRBD1 matches 7 bases. V gave up 5 bases and J gave up 4 bases; unmatched junction bases: 8. Germline-derived CDR1 and CDR2 are MNHEY and SMNVEV (reference sequence). The CDR3 runs 15 residues. CDR3 sequence reads: CASSDGQAGYNEQFF. CDR3 DNA: TGTGCCAGCAGTGACGGACAGGCGGGTTACAATGAGCAGTTCTTC.

A note on this clone: This same CDR3 is encoded by further DNA sequences in the sample. The rearrangement joins TRBV18 to TRBJ2-7; 10 bases align to TRBD2. CDR3 length: 17 amino acids. Germline V CDR1 and CDR2: KGHSH, LQKENI. Trimming at V came to 2 bases and at J to 5 bases, leaving 12 bases not matched to a gene. CDR3 amino acids: CASSPMPSGGASDEQYF. In nucleotides, the CDR3 is TGTGCCAGCTCACCAATGCCCAGCGGGGGGGCGTCGGACGAGCAGTACTTC.

The J gene is TRBJ2-3, the V gene TRBV9, with D perhaps matching TRBD2 (6 bases). Trimming shortened V by 3 bases and J by 0 bases, and 8 bases separated the two germline ends. Looked up from germline, CDR1 is SGDLS and CDR2 is YYNGEE. The CDR3 extends over 14 amino acids. The DNA of the CDR3 is TGTGCCAGCAGCGAGGAGGGTAGCACAGATACGCAGTATTTT. Its protein product is CASSEEGSTDTQYF.

This chain connects TRBV19 to TRBJ2-1; 8 bases match TRBD2. The CDR3 contains 14 residues. Germline CDR1 LNHDA, CDR2 SQIVND (reference sequence). V was pared by 5 bases and J by 8 bases, with 8 bases of the junction left unmatched. The CDR3 coding sequence is TGTGCCAGTAGTGTGGGACTAGGAGGCGATGAGCAGTTCTTC. It encodes CASSVGLGGDEQFF.

The chain links TRBV19 to TRBJ1-2; the D is unclear. The CDR3 runs to 14 residues. Trimming pared 10 bases from V and 3 bases from J, leaving 18 bases between. Germline assignment: CDR1 LNHDA and CDR2 SQIVND (reference sequence). The CDR3 DNA follows: TGTGCCACCCTCCCGCGCCTAAAGCACTATGGCTACACCTTC. As protein: CATLPRLKHYGYTF. The variable domain in full, with the rest retrieved from reference TRBV19 and TRBJ1-2, is DGGITQSPKYLFRKEGQNVTLSCEQNLNHDAMYWYRQDPGQGLRLIYYSQIVNDFQKGDIAEGYSVSREKKESFPLTVTSAQKNPTAFYLCATLPRLKHYGYTFGSGTRLTVV.

The V gene is TRBV2, the J gene TRBJ2-7, with a weak D call TRBD1 (6 bases). The CDR3 is made up of 13 amino acids. Germline CDR1 reads SNHLY; CDR2 reads FYNNEI. The V end lost 9 bases, the J end lost 3 bases, and 15 bases lay between the germline ends. CDR3 bases: TGTGCCAGTTTCCGGGACACTTACTACGAGCAGTACTTC. Protein: CASFRDTYYEQYF. Using reference TRBV2 and TRBJ2-7 for the parts outside the CDR3, the full variable domain is EPEVTQTPSHQVTQMGQEVILRCVPISNHLYFYWYRQILGQKVEFLVSFYNNEISEKSEIFDDQFSVERPDGSNFTLKIRSTKLEDSAMYFCASFRDTYYEQYFGPGTRLTVT.

The rearrangement uses TRBV6-6 and TRBJ2-5, with 12 bases aligning to TRBD2. The J call may be in error: the DNA end matches TRBJ2-7 better. This CDR3 has 16 amino acids. CDR1 is MNHNY, CDR2 SVGAGI, per germline (reference sequence). The CDR3 region is CASSYSTSGSSYEQYF. Here the CDR3 DNA reads TGTGCCAGCAGTTACTCGACTAGCGGGAGCTCCTACGAGCAGTACTTC.

V usage is TRBV7-2 and J usage is TRBJ2-2, with a weak D call TRBD2 (5 bases). This CDR3 contains 13 residues. Trimming pared 1 base from V and 8 bases from J, leaving 8 bases between. The germline gives CDR1 SGHTA, CDR2 FQGNSA. The CDR3 coding sequence is TGTGCCAGCAGCTTAGGGCTAGCAGGGGAGCTGTTTTTT. This gives the protein CASSLGLAGELFF.

The chain joins TRBV6-5 to TRBJ2-7, with 7 bases matching TRBD1. V was clipped by 5 bases and J by 2 bases; unmatched bases: 6. Germline values: CDR1 MNHEY, CDR2 SVGAGI. CDR3 length equals 14 residues. The CDR3 here is CASSDRVIPYEQYF. The CDR3 DNA is TGTGCCAGCAGTGACAGGGTAATTCCCTACGAGCAGTACTTC.

The chain recombines TRBV29-1 with TRBJ1-1; D gene uncertain. Germline CDR1 and CDR2: SQVTM and ANQGSEA. Trimming removed 4 bases at V and 3 bases at J, with 18 bases between. The CDR3 spans 15 residues. The CDR3, as DNA: TGCAGCGTTGTTGTGTTGGGCAGGTCAGACACTGAAGCTTTCTTT. It codes for CSVVVLGRSDTEAFF.

The chain joins TRBV5-1 to TRBJ2-2; the match to TRBD2 covers 7 bases. This CDR3 region has 15 residues. After removal of 3 bases from V and 5 bases from J, the junction contained 7 bases not matched to a gene. Germline V lookup: CDR1 SGHRS, CDR2 YFSETQ. The CDR3 region is CASSWGGRGTGELFF. The CDR3 nucleotides read TGCGCCAGCAGCTGGGGGGGGAGAGGTACCGGGGAGCTGTTTTTT.

J is TRBJ1-2 and V is TRBV25-1; the D gene is possibly TRBD1 (5 bases). The ends were cut back, 1 base at V and 8 bases at J, with 14 bases in the middle. The CDR3 length is 14 residues. Looked up from germline, CDR1 is MGHDK and CDR2 is SYGVNS. CDR3 nucleotide sequence: TGTGCCAGCAGTGAATCTCGTCAGGGTGAGGGCTACACCTTC. Translation: CASSESRQGEGYTF.

In this sample, this clone turned up a few times. The chain couples TRBV6-5 to TRBJ1-1, with no clear D. The CDR3 runs to 15 residues. Germline V CDR1 and CDR2: MNHEY, SVGAGI. The V gene lost 6 bases and the J gene lost 0 bases, with 14 bases spanning the gap. The DNA of the CDR3 is TGTGCCAGCAGAGGACTCGAGAGCATGAACACTGAAGCTTTCTTT. It is translated as CASRGLESMNTEAFF.

In its sample, this clone was seen a few times. The V and J genes are TRBV10-3 and TRBJ2-1; 7 bases align to TRBD1. In germline, CDR1 is ENHRY, CDR2 SYGVKD. Trimming at V came to 7 bases and at J to 7 bases, leaving 1 base not matched to a gene. This CDR3 region has 11 residues. Here the CDR3 reads CAITDRNEQFF. The CDR3 region has the DNA TGTGCCATCACGGACAGGAATGAGCAGTTCTTC.

The J gene is TRBJ2-5, the V gene TRBV2, with D possibly being TRBD1 (6 bases). The CDR3 runs to 15 residues. V was shortened by 5 bases and J by 2 bases, with 15 bases between the two germline ends. Germline V gene lookup returns CDR1 SNHLY and CDR2 FYNNEI. CDR3 nucleotide sequence: TGTGCCAGCAGTTATACTTTAGGACAGCAAGAGACCCAGTACTTC. Translated, it gives CASSYTLGQQETQYF.

V usage is TRBV6-1 and J usage is TRBJ1-5, with a tentative D call TRBD1 (5 bases). Germline V gene data show CDR1 as MNHNS and CDR2 as SASEGT. This CDR3 spans 15 amino acids. V was trimmed by 5 bases and J by 6 bases, leaving 17 bases between them. CDR3 region: CASSPEGGTGQPQHF. The DNA for the CDR3 is TGTGCCAGCAGTCCCGAGGGAGGGACTGGTCAGCCCCAGCATTTT.

This clone was seen only a few times. A read error may account for a junction end that differs from germline. The chain uses TRBV19 and TRBJ1-5; maybe TRBD1 (5 bases). The CDR3 consists of 15 residues. Germline loops: CDR1 LNHDA, CDR2 SQIVND (reference sequence). The CDR3 sequence: CASTTAGGGNQPQHF. For the CDR3, the DNA is TGTGCCAGTACCACCGCGGGGGGAGGCAACCAGCCCCAGCATTTT.

The chain carries TRBV6-5 and TRBJ2-7; no firm D call. Germline V lookup: CDR1 MNHEY, CDR2 SVGAGI. The CDR3 runs 12 residues. The V end lost 6 bases, the J end lost 2 bases, and 8 bases lay between the germline ends. CDR3 sequence: CASSITAYEQYF. In DNA, the CDR3 is TGTGCCAGCAGCATTACAGCCTACGAGCAGTACTTC.

The chain uses TRBV27 and TRBJ2-7, with D maybe TRBD2 (5 bases). Germline CDR1 and CDR2: MNHEY and SMNVEV (reference sequence). The V gene lost 6 bases and the J gene lost 3 bases, with 18 bases spanning the gap. The CDR3 sequence is 15 residues long. The CDR3 protein is CASRNLLGGGYEQYF. CDR3 DNA: TGTGCCAGCAGAAACCTACTCGGCGGAGGCTACGAGCAGTACTTC.

The chain carries TRBV15 and TRBJ2-7; 8 bases line up with TRBD2. Trimming took 4 bases from V and 0 from J; bases not matched to a gene: 11. The CDR3 spans 17 residues. CDR1 LNHNV and CDR2 YYDKDF come from the germline V gene (reference sequence). CDR3 region: CATSTTVVGTSSYEQYF. The CDR3 DNA is TGTGCCACCAGCACGACGGTGGTCGGGACTAGCTCCTACGAGCAGTACTTC.

The V and J genes are TRBV2 and TRBJ2-3; 7 bases match TRBD1. The J segment lost 2 bases and the V segment lost 5 bases, leaving 7 bases of the junction unmatched. This CDR3 comprises 15 residues. Germline CDR1 SNHLY, CDR2 FYNNEI. The CDR3 here is CASSKTGTDTDTQYF. The CDR3 DNA follows: TGTGCCAGCAGTAAAACCGGGACAGACACAGATACGCAGTATTTT.

In this sample, this clone turned up once. V is TRBV19 and J is TRBJ1-2; 8 bases map to TRBD1. The CDR3 totals 13 residues. Germline CDR1 LNHDA, CDR2 SQIVND (reference sequence). Trimming cost V 1 base and J 9 bases; bases outside gene matches: 4. The CDR3 sequence is CASSIGRTGRYTF. The CDR3 DNA sequence: TGTGCCAGTAGTATAGGTCGGACAGGGCGCTACACCTTC. The variable domain in full, completed from reference TRBV19 and TRBJ1-2, reads DGGITQSPKYLFRKEGQNVTLSCEQNLNHDAMYWYRQDPGQGLRLIYYSQIVNDFQKGDIAEGYSVSREKKESFPLTVTSAQKNPTAFYLCASSIGRTGRYTFGSGTRLTVV.

To note about this clone: One end of the junction is discordant with germline, which a read error may explain. J is TRBJ2-7 and V is TRBV7-7; 7 nucleotides match TRBD2. In germline, CDR1 is SSHAT, CDR2 FNYEAQ (reference sequence). The length of the CDR3 is 12 residues. CDR3 sequence reads: CASSSGEGQQYF. CDR3 DNA: TGTGCTAGCAGCTCGGGGGAGGGGCAGCAGTACTTC.

The gene calls are TRBV19 and TRBJ1-1, with D possibly matching TRBD1 (5 bases). Germline CDR1 LNHDA, CDR2 SQIVND (reference sequence). V lost 7 bases, J lost 0 bases, and 12 bases lay in between. The CDR3 is 14 amino acids. CDR3 protein: CASTDSLMNTEAFF. The CDR3 bases are TGTGCCAGTACAGACAGTCTAATGAACACTGAAGCTTTCTTT.